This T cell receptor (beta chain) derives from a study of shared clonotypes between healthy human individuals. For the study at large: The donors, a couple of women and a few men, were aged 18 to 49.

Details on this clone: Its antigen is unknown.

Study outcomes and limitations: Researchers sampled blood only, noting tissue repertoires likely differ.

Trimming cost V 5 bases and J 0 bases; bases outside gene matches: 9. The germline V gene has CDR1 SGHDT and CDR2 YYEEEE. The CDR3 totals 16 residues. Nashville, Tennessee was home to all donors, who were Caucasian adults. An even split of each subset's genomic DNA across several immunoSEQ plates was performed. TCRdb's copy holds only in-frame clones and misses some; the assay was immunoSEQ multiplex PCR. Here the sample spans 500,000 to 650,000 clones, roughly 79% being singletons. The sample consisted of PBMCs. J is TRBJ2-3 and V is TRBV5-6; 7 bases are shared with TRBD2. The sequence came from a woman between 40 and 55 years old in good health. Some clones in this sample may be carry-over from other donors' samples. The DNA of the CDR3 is TGTGCCAGCAGTCCGGGCGTTAGCGGGAGCACAGATACGCAGTATTTT. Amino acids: CASSPGVSGSTDTQYF.